One sample yielded the 6 T cell receptor beta chains listed below, sequenced in a study of neurological immune-mediated disorders. TCRdb itself ran the 5' RACE reads through MiXCR, one entry per CDR3 protein. The sample shows around 50,000 distinct CDR3 sequences, about 25% of them seen only once. Specimen: PBMCs. The origin of the receptors is a woman aged 70-85 years in good health.

This sequence joins TRBV7-3 and TRBJ2-1; tentative D call: TRBD2 (6 bases). Per the germline V gene, CDR1 is SGHTA and CDR2 is FQGTGA. V was clipped by 5 bases and J by 1 base, with 12 bases between them. The CDR3 has 15 amino acids. The CDR3 DNA is TGTGCCAGCAGCCCGCGGAGGGTTTCCTACAATGAGCAGTTCTTC. As protein: CASSPRRVSYNEQFF.

This clonotype has a single count. This rearrangement joins TRBV27 to TRBJ1-6, with 8 bases that match TRBD1. The ends lost 0 bases at V and 7 bases at J; junction bases unmatched: 5. This CDR3 comprises 16 residues. Per the germline V gene, CDR1 is MNHEY and CDR2 is SMNVEV (reference sequence). Here the CDR3 reads CASSLSSRTGNSPLHF. The CDR3 coding sequence is TGTGCCAGCAGTTTATCGAGTCGGACAGGGAATTCACCCCTCCACTTT.

The chain recombines TRBV20-1 with TRBJ1-1, with D possibly matching TRBD1 (6 bases). Trimming took 3 bases from V and 1 from J, leaving 12 bases between them. Germline values: CDR1 DFQATT, CDR2 SNEGSKA (reference sequence). This CDR3 is 14 amino acids long. CDR3 protein: CSARAGGPNTEAFF. CDR3 DNA: TGCAGTGCTAGGGCCGGGGGCCCGAACACTGAAGCTTTCTTT.

The chain employs TRBV5-1 and TRBJ2-5, with TRBD1 as a possible D gene (5 bases). The CDR3 is 15 amino acids. CDR1 is SGHRS, CDR2 YFSETQ, per germline. V was clipped by 0 bases and J by 4 bases, with 13 bases between them. As DNA, the CDR3 is TGCGCCAGCAGCTTGGGGCCGAACAGGTCAGAGACCCAGTACTTC. It codes for CASSLGPNRSETQYF. Drawing the rest from reference TRBV5-1 and TRBJ2-5, the complete variable domain is KAGVTQTPRYLIKTRGQQVTLSCSPISGHRSVSWYQQTPGQGLQFLFEYFSETQRNKGNFPGRFSGRQFSNSRSEMNVSTLELGDSALYLCASSLGPNRSETQYFGPGTRLLVL.

This clonotype appeared a few times. The rearrangement joins TRBV3-1 to TRBJ2-5; 10 bases match TRBD2. Germline loops: CDR1 LGHDT, CDR2 YNNKEL (reference sequence). V dropped 4 bases and J dropped 4; count of bases not matched to a gene: 6. The CDR3 extends over 15 amino acids. This CDR3 reads CASSPGLAAVETQYF. DNA for the CDR3: TGTGCCAGCAGCCCTGGACTAGCGGCCGTAGAGACCCAGTACTTC.

There are many counts of this clonotype. The chain links TRBV20-1 to TRBJ2-1; tentatively, D is TRBD2 (5 bases). Trimming took off 0 bases at V and 0 bases at J, with 12 bases between the two ends. This CDR3 has 16 amino acids. Per the germline V gene, CDR1 is DFQATT and CDR2 is SNEGSKA (reference sequence). The CDR3 DNA reads as TGCAGTGCTAGAGATCCGGAGCGGCCCTCCTACAATGAGCAGTTCTTC. Its protein product is CSARDPERPSYNEQFF.